The present entry profiles one T cell receptor (beta chain) with its context. Its antigen is undetermined. These data come from a study of T cell repertoires in cytomegalovirus infection. On the study more broadly: Recently identified HLA-C-restricted CMV epitopes were used, and well-studied HLA-B-restricted CMV epitopes were used as well. Public signatures in TCR beta pointed to CMV infection and matching HLA type.

TCRdb reanalysed the reads using MiXCR and keeps one entry per CDR3 protein. The sample includes 450,000 to 600,000 distinct CDR3 sequences, about 42% of them seen just once. Study outcomes and limitations: Dominant in the ex vivo response were TCR beta clonotypes restricted by HLA-C and specific for CMV. Using cumulative public TCR beta family frequency, the authors identified those who carried CMV together with the relevant HLA.

The TCR originated in a human donor in good health (CMV status not recorded). Some clones in this sample may be carry-over from other donors' samples. The specimen was cultured PBMCs, collected from culture after CMV antigen stimulation.

CDR3 protein: CASSSDTDPQGYNEQFF. The CDR3 DNA sequence: TGTGCCAGCAGCTCCGACACAGACCCCCAGGGCTACAATGAGCAGTTCTTC. V and J are TRBV7-6 and TRBJ2-1; D is possibly TRBD1 (5 bases). The CDR3 is made up of 17 amino acids. Germline V gene data show CDR1 as SGHVS and CDR2 as FNYEAQ. The V end was cut by 4 bases, the J end by 3 bases, with 19 bases between. The full variable domain, completed using reference TRBV7-6 and TRBJ2-1, is GAGVSQSPRYKVTKRGQDVALRCDPISGHVSLYWYRQALGQGPEFLTYFNYEAQQDKSGLPNDRFSAERPEGSISTLTIQRTEQRDSAMYRCASSSDTDPQGYNEQFFGPGTRLTVL.